This note documents a single T cell receptor (beta chain) sequence. The source of the sample is a study of technical replicates of blood from a handful of donors. The CDR3 sequence is 14 residues long. Germline V gene data show CDR1 as SQVTM and CDR2 as ANQGSEA. The ends lost 8 bases at V and 1 base at J; junction bases unmatched: 8. Sequencing used immunoSEQ multiplex PCR; TCRdb keeps in-frame clones, though not all of them. Among some 80,000 clones, about 92% were seen once, and the ten largest hold approximately 0.25%. The receptor was derived from a human donor in good health. The sample was T cells isolated from PBMCs. The V and J genes are TRBV29-1 and TRBJ2-5; the match to TRBD2 covers 9 bases. The chain's CDR3 is CSCGVTSGQETQYF. The CDR3 coding sequence is TGCAGCTGCGGGGTGACTAGCGGCCAAGAGACCCAGTACTTC. Using reference TRBV29-1 and TRBJ2-5 for the parts outside the CDR3, the full variable domain is SAVISQKPSRDICQRGTSLTIQCQVDSQVTMMFWYRQQPGQSLTLIATANQGSEATYESGFVIDKFPISRPNLTFSTLTVSNMSPEDSSIYLCSCGVTSGQETQYFGPGTRLLVL.